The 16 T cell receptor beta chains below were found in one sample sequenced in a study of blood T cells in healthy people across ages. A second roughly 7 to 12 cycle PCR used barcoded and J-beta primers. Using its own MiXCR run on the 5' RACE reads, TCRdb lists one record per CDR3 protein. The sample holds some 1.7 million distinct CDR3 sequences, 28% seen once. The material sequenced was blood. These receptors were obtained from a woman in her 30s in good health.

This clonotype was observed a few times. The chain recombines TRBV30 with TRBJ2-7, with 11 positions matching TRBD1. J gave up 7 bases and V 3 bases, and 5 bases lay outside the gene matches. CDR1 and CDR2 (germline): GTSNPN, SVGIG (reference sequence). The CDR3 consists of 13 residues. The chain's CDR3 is CAWRRTGGGEQYF. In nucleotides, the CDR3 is TGTGCCTGGAGGCGGACAGGGGGCGGAGAGCAGTACTTC.

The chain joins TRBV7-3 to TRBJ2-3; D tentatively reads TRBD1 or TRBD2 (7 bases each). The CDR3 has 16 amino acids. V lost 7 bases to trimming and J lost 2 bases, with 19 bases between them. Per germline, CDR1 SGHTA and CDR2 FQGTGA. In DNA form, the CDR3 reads TGTGCCAGCACCGACGGGCAGGGGGGGGTCACAGATACGCAGTATTTT. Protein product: CASTDGQGGVTDTQYF.

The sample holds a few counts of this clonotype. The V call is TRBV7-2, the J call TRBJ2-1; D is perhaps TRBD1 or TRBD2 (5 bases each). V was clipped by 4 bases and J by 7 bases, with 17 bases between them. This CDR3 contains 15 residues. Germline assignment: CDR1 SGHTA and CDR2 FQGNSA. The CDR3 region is CASSWGYGRLNEQFF. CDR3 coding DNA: TGTGCCAGCAGCTGGGGGTACGGGCGCCTGAATGAGCAGTTCTTC. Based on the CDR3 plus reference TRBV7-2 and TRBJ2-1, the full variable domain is GAGVSQSPSNKVTEKGKDVELRCDPISGHTALYWYRQSLGQGLEFLIYFQGNSAPDKSGLPSDRFSAERTGGSVSTLTIQRTQQEDSAVYLCASSWGYGRLNEQFFGPGTRLTVL.

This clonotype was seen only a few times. This chain's CDR3 is CASSLIGYQETQYF. The CDR3 coding sequence is TGTGCCAGCAGTTTAATTGGGTACCAAGAGACCCAGTACTTC. This sequence joins TRBV28 and TRBJ2-5; D is ambiguous. The ends were cut back, 2 bases at V and 0 bases at J, with 7 bases in the middle. The CDR3 is 14 residues long. CDR1 and CDR2 from the germline V gene are MDHEN and SYDVKM.

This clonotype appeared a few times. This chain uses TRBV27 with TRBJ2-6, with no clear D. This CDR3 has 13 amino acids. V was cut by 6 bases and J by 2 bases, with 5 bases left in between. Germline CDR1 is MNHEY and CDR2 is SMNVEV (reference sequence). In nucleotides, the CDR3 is TGTGCCAGCAGACGACCTGGGGCCAACGTCCTGACTTTC. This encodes CASRRPGANVLTF.

The CDR3 sequence is CSAEPRRTASTDTQYF. DNA for the CDR3: TGCAGTGCCGAGCCCCGGAGGACAGCTAGCACAGATACGCAGTATTTT. The V call is TRBV20-1, the J call TRBJ2-3; D may be TRBD1 (6 bases). The germline CDR1 and CDR2 sequences are DFQATT and SNEGSKA (reference sequence). The V and J ends lost 6 bases and 0 bases respectively, with 19 bases between them. The CDR3 has 16 residues.

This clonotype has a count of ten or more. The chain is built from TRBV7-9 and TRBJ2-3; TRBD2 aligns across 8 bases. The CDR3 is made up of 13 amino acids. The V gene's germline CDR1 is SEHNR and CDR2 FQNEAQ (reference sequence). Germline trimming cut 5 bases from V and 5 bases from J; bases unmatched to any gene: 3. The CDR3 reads CASSATSVDTQYF. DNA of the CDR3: TGTGCCAGCAGCGCGACTAGCGTAGATACGCAGTATTTT.

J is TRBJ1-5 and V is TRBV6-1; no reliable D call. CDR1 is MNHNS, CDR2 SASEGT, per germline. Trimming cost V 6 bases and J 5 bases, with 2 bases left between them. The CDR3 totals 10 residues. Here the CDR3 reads CASSDQPQHF. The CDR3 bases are TGTGCCAGCAGCGATCAGCCCCAGCATTTT.

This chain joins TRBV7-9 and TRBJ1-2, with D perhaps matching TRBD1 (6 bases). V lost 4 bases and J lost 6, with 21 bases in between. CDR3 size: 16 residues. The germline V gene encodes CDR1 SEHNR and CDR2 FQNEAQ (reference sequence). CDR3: CASSSAEDSPGNGYTF. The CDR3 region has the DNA TGTGCCAGCAGCTCAGCGGAGGACAGCCCTGGGAATGGCTACACCTTC.

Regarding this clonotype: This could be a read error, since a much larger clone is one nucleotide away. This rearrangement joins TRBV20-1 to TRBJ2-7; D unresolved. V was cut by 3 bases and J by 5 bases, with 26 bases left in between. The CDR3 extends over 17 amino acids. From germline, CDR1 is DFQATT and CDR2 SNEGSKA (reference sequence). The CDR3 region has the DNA TGCAGTGCTAGCCCTGAAAGAGGCCCTCGTGTGGAAAACGAGCAGTACTTC. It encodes CSASPERGPRVENEQYF.

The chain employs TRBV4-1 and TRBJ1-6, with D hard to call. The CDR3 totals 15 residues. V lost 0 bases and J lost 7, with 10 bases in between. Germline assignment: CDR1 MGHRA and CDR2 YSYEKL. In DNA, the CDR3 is TGCGCCAGCAGCCAAGATCGGGCCCTGAATTCACCCCTCCACTTT. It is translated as CASSQDRALNSPLHF.

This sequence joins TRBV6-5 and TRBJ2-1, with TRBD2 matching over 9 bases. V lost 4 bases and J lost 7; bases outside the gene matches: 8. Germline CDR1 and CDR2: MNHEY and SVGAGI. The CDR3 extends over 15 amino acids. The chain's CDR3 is CASSSAGGPWNEQFF. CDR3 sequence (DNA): TGTGCCAGCAGTTCGGCGGGAGGGCCGTGGAATGAGCAGTTCTTC.

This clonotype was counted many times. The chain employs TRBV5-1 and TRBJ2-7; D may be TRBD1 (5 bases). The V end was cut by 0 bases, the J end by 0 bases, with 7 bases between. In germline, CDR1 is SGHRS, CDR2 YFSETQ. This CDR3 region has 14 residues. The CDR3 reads CASSLEQASYEQYF. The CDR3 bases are TGCGCCAGCAGCTTGGAACAGGCCTCCTACGAGCAGTACTTC. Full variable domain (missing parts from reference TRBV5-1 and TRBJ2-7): KAGVTQTPRYLIKTRGQQVTLSCSPISGHRSVSWYQQTPGQGLQFLFEYFSETQRNKGNFPGRFSGRQFSNSRSEMNVSTLELGDSALYLCASSLEQASYEQYFGPGTRLTVT.

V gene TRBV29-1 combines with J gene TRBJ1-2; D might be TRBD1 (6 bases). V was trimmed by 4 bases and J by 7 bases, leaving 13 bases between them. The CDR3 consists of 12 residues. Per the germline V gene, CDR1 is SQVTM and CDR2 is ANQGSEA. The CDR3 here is CSVAVWGAGYTF. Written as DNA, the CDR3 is TGCAGCGTTGCAGTCTGGGGGGCTGGCTACACCTTC.

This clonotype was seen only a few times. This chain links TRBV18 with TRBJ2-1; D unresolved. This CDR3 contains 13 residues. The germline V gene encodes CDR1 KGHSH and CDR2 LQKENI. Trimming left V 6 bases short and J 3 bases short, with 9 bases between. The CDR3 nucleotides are TGTGCCAGCTCGGACGTGGACTACAATGAGCAGTTCTTC. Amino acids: CASSDVDYNEQFF.

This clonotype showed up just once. For the CDR3, the DNA is TGTGCCAGCAGTCCGGGCCCCCCCTACGAGCAGTACGTC. Translating it yields CASSPGPPYEQYV. The rearrangement uses TRBV12-3 or TRBV12-4 and TRBJ2-7; D uncertain. Trimming removed 5 bases at V and 2 bases at J, with 10 bases between. The CDR3 runs to 13 residues.